This T cell receptor (beta chain) was captured by sequencing in a study of metastatic and nonmetastatic thyroid tumors. All patients reached thyroid surgery having received no treatment beforehand. This clone was detected many times. TCRdb re-called clones from the PCR reads using MiXCR. Of 25,000 to 30,000 clones in the sample, 20% to 25% are singletons; the top ten hold about a quarter. Sequenced input: blood. The source is a male donor with papillary thyroid cancer or a benign thyroid nodule (not recorded which). Some clones in this sample may be carry-over from other donors' samples.

CDR3 sequence: CSARGIDNQPQHF. For the CDR3, the DNA is TGCAGTGCTAGAGGGATAGACAATCAGCCCCAGCATTTT. The chain uses TRBV20-1 and TRBJ1-5, with D unresolved. This CDR3 comprises 13 residues. The germline V and J ends were trimmed by 1 base and 3 bases, with 7 bases remaining between them. Germline assignment: CDR1 DFQATT and CDR2 SNEGSKA (reference sequence).